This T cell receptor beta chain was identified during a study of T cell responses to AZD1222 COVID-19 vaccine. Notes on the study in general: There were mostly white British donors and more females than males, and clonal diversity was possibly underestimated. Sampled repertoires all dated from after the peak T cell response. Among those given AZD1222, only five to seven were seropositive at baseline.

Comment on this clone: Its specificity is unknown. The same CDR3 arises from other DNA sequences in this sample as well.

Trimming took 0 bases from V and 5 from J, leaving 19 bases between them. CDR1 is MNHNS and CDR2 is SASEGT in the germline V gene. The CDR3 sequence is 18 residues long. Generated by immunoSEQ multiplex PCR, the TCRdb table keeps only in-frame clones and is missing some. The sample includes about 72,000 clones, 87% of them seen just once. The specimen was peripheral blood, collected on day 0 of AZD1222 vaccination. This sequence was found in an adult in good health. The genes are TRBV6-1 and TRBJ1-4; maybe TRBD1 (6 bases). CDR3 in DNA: TGTGCCAGCAGTGAAGCTCTCCTACAGGACAGTTCAAATGAAAAACTGTTTTTT. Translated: CASSEALLQDSSNEKLFF.